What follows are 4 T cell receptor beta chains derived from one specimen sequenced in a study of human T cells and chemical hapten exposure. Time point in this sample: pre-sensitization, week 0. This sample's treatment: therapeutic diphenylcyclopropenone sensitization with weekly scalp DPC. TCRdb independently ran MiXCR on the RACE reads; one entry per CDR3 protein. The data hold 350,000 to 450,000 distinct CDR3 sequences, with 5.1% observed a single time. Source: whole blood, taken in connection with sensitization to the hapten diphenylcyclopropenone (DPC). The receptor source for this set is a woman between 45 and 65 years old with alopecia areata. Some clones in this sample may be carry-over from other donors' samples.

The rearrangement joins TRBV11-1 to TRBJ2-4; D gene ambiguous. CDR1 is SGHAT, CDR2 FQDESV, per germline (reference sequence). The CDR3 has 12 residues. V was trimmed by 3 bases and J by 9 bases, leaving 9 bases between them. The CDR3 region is CASSLAASIQYF. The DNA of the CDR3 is TGTGCCAGCAGCTTGGCGGCCAGCATTCAGTACTTC.

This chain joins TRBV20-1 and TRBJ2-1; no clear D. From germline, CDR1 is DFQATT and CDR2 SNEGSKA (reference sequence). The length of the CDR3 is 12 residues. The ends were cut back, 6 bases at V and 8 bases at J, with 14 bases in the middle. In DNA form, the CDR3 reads TGCAGTGCCACCGACCCCCCCCATGAGCAGTTCTTC. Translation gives CSATDPPHEQFF.

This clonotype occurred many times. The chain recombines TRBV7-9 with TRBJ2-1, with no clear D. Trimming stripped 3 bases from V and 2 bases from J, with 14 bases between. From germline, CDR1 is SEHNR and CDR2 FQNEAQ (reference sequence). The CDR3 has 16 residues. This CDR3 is CASSFFRFTAYNEQFF. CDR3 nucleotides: TGTGCCAGCAGCTTTTTCCGTTTTACCGCCTACAATGAGCAGTTCTTC.

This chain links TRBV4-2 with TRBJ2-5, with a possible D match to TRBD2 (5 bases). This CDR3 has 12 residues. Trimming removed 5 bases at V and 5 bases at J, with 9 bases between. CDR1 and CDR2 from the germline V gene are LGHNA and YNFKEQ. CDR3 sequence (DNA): TGTGCCAGCAGCGGGAGCGCGGAGACCCAGTACTTC. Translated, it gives CASSGSAETQYF.